This record concerns one T cell receptor (beta chain) sequence. Its antigen is not known. This sample stems from a study of beta chain features in type 1 diabetes. At the level of the study: Healthy donors and patients showed comparable age, gender and cell yields. The study, taken as a whole, reports: Moderately but significantly shorter TCRB CDR3s were found in Type 1 diabetes patients in all four CD4+ subsets. Researchers reported that naive, central memory and Treg TCRB repertoires appeared more similar in patients than in healthy donors.

Of the isolated RNA, all was reverse transcribed, and so the sequenced material was expressed TCRB transcripts. The protocol was immunoSEQ multiplex PCR, while the TCRdb copy is restricted to in-frame clones and leaves out a portion. The table records 200,000 to 300,000 clones, more than 11% of them present only once. Each sorted population was over 98% pure. Losses at the gene ends were 3 bases for V and 9 bases for J; bases not matched to a gene: 7. There are 14 residues in the CDR3. CDR1 is SGDLS, CDR2 YYNGEE, per germline. This TCR derives from a man under 40 with type 1 diabetes. The sample was naive CD4+ T cells from blood. This chain links TRBV9 with TRBJ2-1; TRBD2 matches 9 bases. CDR3 amino acids: CASSGGLAMVEQFF. In DNA form, the CDR3 reads TGTGCCAGCAGCGGAGGACTAGCGATGGTTGAGCAGTTCTTC.